The clone carrying this TCR beta chain was recorded only once. Its antigen is not known. Repertoires were generated with immunoSEQ multiplex PCR, while TCRdb's copy carries only in-frame clones and drops some. The sample has some 59,000 clones; 60% to 80% are singletons. The sample originates from a study of T cell clones after liver transplantation. Background on the study: Three of eight recipients were HCV-positive; others had non-autoimmune, non-viral indications. Study findings and constraints: Post-transplant, graft-donor-reactive CD4 TCRbeta sequences in blood dropped significantly in most of the 8 subjects.

The sample was CD4+ T cells from blood, taken at the 22-month timepoint. This TCR was recovered from a human patient who received a liver transplant. Part of the T cell pool may stem from the graft donor.

CDR3 in amino acids: CASSSHGPGQGITDTQYF. The CDR3 DNA follows: TGTGCCAGCAGTTCTCACGGCCCGGGACAGGGGATCACAGATACGCAGTATTTT. The V and J genes are TRBV28 and TRBJ2-3; TRBD1 matches at 10 bases. Unmatched junction bases numbered 12, after V lost 4 bases and J lost 2 bases. CDR1 is MDHEN and CDR2 is SYDVKM in the germline V gene. The CDR3 has 18 amino acids.